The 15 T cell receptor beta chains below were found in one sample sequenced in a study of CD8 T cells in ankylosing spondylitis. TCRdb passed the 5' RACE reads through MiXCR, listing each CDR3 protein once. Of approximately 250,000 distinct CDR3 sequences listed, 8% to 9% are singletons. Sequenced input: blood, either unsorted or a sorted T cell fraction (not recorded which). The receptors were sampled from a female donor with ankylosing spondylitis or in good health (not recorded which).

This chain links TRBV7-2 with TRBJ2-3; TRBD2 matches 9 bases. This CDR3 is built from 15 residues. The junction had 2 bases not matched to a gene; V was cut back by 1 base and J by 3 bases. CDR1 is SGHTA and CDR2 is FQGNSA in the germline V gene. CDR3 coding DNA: TGTGCCAGCAGCTTAGTGGGACTAGCAACAGATACGCAGTATTTT. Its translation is CASSLVGLATDTQYF.

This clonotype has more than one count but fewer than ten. Written as DNA, the CDR3 is TGTGCCAGCCTCGGGGGGGGTTTCTCTGGGGCCAACGTCCTGACTTTC. Translated: CASLGGGFSGANVLTF. The chain has TRBV6-1 and TRBJ2-6, with 8 nucleotides matching TRBD2. The CDR3 covers 16 residues. CDR1 and CDR2 (germline): MNHNS, SASEGT. The V and J ends lost 8 bases and 0 bases, in that order; junction bases with no gene match: 6.

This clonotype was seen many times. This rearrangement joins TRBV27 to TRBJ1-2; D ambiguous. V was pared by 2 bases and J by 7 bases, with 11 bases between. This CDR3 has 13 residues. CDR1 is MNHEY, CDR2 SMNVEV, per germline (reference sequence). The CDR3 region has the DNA TGTGCCAGCAGTTTAAAGTGGTGGAGTGGCTACACCTTC. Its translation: CASSLKWWSGYTF.

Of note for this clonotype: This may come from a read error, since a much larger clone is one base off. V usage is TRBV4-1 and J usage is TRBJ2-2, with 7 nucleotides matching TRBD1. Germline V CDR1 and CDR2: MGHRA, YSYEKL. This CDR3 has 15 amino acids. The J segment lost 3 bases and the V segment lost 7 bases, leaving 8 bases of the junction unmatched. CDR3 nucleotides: TGCGCCAGCAACGGCGACAGGGTTGACACCGGGGAGCTGTTTTTT. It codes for CASNGDRVDTGELFF.

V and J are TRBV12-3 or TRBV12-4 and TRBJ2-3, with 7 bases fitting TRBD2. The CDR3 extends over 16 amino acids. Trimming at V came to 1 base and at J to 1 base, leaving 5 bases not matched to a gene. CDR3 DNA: TGTGCCAGCAGTTTAGATGGCGGGAGAGGCACAGATACGCAGTATTTT. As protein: CASSLDGGRGTDTQYF.

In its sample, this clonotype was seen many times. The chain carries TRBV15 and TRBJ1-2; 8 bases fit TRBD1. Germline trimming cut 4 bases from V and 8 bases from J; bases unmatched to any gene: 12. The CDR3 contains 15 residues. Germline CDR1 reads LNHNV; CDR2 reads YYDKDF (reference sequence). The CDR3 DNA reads TGTGCCACCAGCAAAGAACCAGGGGACAGGTTGGGCTACACCTTC. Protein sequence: CATSKEPGDRLGYTF.

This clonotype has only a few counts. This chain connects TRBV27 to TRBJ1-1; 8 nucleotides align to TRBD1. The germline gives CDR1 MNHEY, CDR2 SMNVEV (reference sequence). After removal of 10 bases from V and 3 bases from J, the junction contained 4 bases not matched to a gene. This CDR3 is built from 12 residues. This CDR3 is CATQGADTEAFF. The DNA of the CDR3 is TGTGCCACCCAGGGGGCGGACACTGAAGCTTTCTTT.

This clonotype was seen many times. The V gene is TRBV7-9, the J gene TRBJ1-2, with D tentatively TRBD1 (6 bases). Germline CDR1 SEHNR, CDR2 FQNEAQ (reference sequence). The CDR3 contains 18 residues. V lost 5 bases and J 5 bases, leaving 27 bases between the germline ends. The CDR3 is CASSLGGGRRLSEYGYTF. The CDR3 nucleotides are TGTGCCAGCAGCCTTGGGGGGGGCCGTCGCCTCTCCGAGTATGGCTACACCTTC.

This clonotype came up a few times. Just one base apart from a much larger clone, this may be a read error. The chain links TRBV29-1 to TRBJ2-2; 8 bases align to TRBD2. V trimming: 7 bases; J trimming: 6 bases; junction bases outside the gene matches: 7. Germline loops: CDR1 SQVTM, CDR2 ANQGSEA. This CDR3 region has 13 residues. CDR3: CSARTSRAGELFF. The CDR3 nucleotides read TGCAGCGCTAGGACTAGCCGCGCCGGGGAGCTGTTTTTT.

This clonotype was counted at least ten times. In nucleotides, the CDR3 is TGTGCCAGCAGCCCTCGGACTAGCGGGAAGACCGGGGAGCTGTTTTTT. This codes for CASSPRTSGKTGELFF. The genes are TRBV5-4 and TRBJ2-2; 12 positions agree with TRBD2. Germline V lookup: CDR1 SGHNT, CDR2 YYREEE (reference sequence). V was clipped by 4 bases and J by 5 bases; unmatched bases: 6. The CDR3 runs 16 residues.

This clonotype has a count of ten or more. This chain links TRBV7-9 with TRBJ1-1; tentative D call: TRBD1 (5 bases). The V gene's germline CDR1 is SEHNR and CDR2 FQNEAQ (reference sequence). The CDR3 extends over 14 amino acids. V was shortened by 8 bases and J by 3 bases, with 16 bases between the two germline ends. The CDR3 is CASQPSGSYTEAFF. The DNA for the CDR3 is TGTGCCAGCCAACCCTCAGGGTCATACACTGAAGCTTTCTTT.

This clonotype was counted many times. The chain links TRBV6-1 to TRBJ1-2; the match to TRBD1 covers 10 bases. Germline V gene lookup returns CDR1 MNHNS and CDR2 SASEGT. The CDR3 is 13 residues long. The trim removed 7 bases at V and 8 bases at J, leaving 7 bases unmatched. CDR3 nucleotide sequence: TGTGCCAGCACCCCGGGACAGGGGACGGGCTACACCTTC. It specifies CASTPGQGTGYTF.

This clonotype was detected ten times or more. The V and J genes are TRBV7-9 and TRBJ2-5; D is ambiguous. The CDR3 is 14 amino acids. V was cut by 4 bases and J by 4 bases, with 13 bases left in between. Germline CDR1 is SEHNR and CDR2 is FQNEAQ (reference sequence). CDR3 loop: CASSWASLGETQYF. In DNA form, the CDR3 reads TGTGCCAGCAGCTGGGCCTCCCTTGGAGAGACCCAGTACTTC.

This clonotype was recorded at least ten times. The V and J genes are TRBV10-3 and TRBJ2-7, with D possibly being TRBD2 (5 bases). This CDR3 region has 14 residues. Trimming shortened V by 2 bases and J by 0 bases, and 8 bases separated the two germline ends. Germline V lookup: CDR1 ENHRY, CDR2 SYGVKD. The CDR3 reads CAISETRDSYEQYF. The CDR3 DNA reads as TGTGCCATCAGTGAGACCCGGGACTCCTACGAGCAGTACTTC.

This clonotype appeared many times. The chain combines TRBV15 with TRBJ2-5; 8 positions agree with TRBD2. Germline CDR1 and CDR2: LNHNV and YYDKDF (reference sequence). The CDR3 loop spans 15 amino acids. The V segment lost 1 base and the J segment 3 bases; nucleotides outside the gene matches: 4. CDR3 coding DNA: TGTGCCACCAGCAGAGCCGGGACTAGGAAAGAGACCCAGTACTTC. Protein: CATSRAGTRKETQYF.